This T cell receptor beta chain was retrieved from a study of shared T cell receptors in the human thymus (dated by TCRdb to the early 2020s). Looking at the study overall: The study examined how self-reactive, shared T-cell receptor alpha chains are generated in the human thymus.

Libraries were built with the immunoSEQ multiplex PCR assay. TCRdb took over this immuneACCESS table, retaining in-frame rearrangements with V and J assigned. Such tables are incomplete; in checked studies, under half of the missing clones stem from an unresolved V gene, and the remainder is unexplained. This sample comprises roughly 660,000 clones, roughly 90% of them detected only once. Around 0.0099% of the sample rests with the top ten. For this clone: Its cognate antigen has yet to be identified. Qualities for individual bases were not recorded, and no much larger clone is one base off.

CDR1 SGHNT and CDR2 YYREEE were looked up in the germline V gene (reference sequence). At the junction V is shortened by 3 bases and J by 5 bases; bases outside the gene matches: 8. Inclusive of the bounding cysteine and phenylalanine, the CDR3 is 14 residues long. Just the 42-base CDR3 DNA is kept, in frame starting at base 1. These data were also reused for a study on human thymus T cells. The second paper states: In Finland, the donors were immunologically healthy infants who were having open corrective cardiac surgery for congenital heart defects. Thymus tissue was obtained as surgical resects removed during corrective cardiac surgery. Both the thymic and the peripheral blood repertoires appeared to show biased V and J gene segment usage. According to the related research, thymic TCR repertoires were highly overlapping among unrelated individuals. The study described the TCR alpha and beta repertoires in fewer than 10 infant thymus samples and a handful of matching peripheral blood samples. The cohort included about 6 male and two female infants, with donor ages spanning 7 to 244 days. Thymocytes were released mechanically from tissue and stored at -70 °C as pellets of roughly 9-32 million cells. A QIAsymphony instrument was used to extract genomic DNA from the frozen cell pellets. Using the immunoSEQ multiplex PCR assay, the TCRB and TCRAD loci were amplified from a standardized quantity of quality-controlled genomic DNA. The amplicons spanned the V(D)J region and were long enough to cover the CDR3 and allow V and J genes to be identified. The amplicons were sequenced on an Illumina platform via the commercial immunoSEQ service. Primer bias and sequencing errors were corrected as previously described, and TCRAD and TCRB definitions were based on the IMGT database. The repertoires were analysed using immunoSEQ Analyzer 3.0 and VDJTools for basic statistics, V/J segment usage, diversity estimates, rarefaction and pairwise overlap. Diversity was estimated with Chao1, ChaoE, Efron-Thisted, Shannon and inverse Simpson indices, and also on datasets down-sampled to the smallest sample. Repertoire overlap was assessed by strict matching of CDR3 nucleotide sequence, V gene and J gene, and clustering was done by Jaccard-based multidimensional scaling. On average, thymus samples gave 800,000 or so unique TCRB clonotypes, whereas blood samples gave about 84,000.

The chain employs TRBV5-4 and TRBJ2-7, with TRBD1 matching 7 junction bases. This sequence was found in a boy under two years old with a congenital heart defect. Donor details come from another sample of the same person, matched by shared clones. Sequences were obtained from thymocytes. The CDR3 protein sequence reads: CASSSPGQINEQYF. The DNA sequence reads TGTGCCAGCAGCTCACCGGGACAGATCAACGAGCAGTACTTC.